This passage covers 30 T cell receptor beta chains from one sample sequenced in a study of cytomegalovirus exposure and HLA in healthy donors. PCR primers comprised 60 Vbeta and 13 Jbeta primers. Only in-frame clones appear in the TCRdb table, and some are missing; sequencing was by immunoSEQ multiplex PCR. The repertoire holds 100,000 to 140,000 clones, with approximately 79% as singletons. Material for sequencing was PBMCs. The receptors stem from a woman between 40 and 55 years old in good health and CMV-seropositive.

This clone was counted only a few times. V usage is TRBV10-2 and J usage is TRBJ2-1, with TRBD2 matching over 10 bases. The CDR3 has 14 residues. The V and J ends lost 7 bases and 9 bases, in that order; junction bases with no gene match: 9. CDR1 WSHSY and CDR2 SAAADI come from the germline V gene. DNA of the CDR3: TGCGCCAGCACCATAGCGGGGGGTGGGGGTGAGCAGTTCTTC. Residues: CASTIAGGGGEQFF.

The chain links TRBV2 to TRBJ1-1; no clear D. Per the germline V gene, CDR1 is SNHLY and CDR2 is FYNNEI. This CDR3 contains 13 residues. The V end lost 0 bases, the J end lost 3 bases, and 5 bases lay between the germline ends. The CDR3 DNA reads as TGTGCCAGCAGTGAAGCGTGGCACACTGAAGCTTTCTTT. This codes for CASSEAWHTEAFF.

There are a few counts of this clone. The chain is built from TRBV7-9 and TRBJ1-1; a possible D gene is TRBD1 (5 bases). V was shortened by 1 base and J by 2 bases, with 17 bases between the two germline ends. Germline CDR1 is SEHNR and CDR2 is FQNEAQ (reference sequence). The CDR3 is 17 residues long. The chain's CDR3 is CASSLDRFAAINTEAFF. CDR3 nucleotide sequence: TGTGCCAGCAGCTTAGACAGGTTCGCCGCAATCAACACTGAAGCTTTCTTT.

The chain combines TRBV2 with TRBJ2-5; no clear D gene. V lost 1 base to trimming and J lost 6 bases, with 6 bases between them. This CDR3 comprises 12 residues. Germline-derived CDR1 and CDR2 are SNHLY and FYNNEI. CDR3 DNA sequence: TGTGCCAGCAGTGAAGTCACTCAGACCCAGTACTTC. Translated, it gives CASSEVTQTQYF.

This chain connects TRBV27 to TRBJ1-2, with D perhaps matching TRBD1 (5 bases). The CDR3 spans 15 residues. Germline V lookup: CDR1 MNHEY, CDR2 SMNVEV (reference sequence). Trimming removed 2 bases from V and 1 base from J, with 11 bases in between. CDR3 residues: CASSLGGTNNYGYTF. For the CDR3, the DNA is TGTGCCAGCAGTTTAGGAGGGACGAATAACTATGGCTACACCTTC.

This clone was observed a handful of times. The gene calls are TRBV5-1 and TRBJ1-5; 9 positions match TRBD1. Trimming removed 4 bases from V and 5 bases from J; junction bases left unmatched: 10. CDR1 and CDR2 (germline): SGHRS, YFSETQ. The CDR3 is made up of 16 amino acids. The CDR3 DNA sequence: TGCGCCAGCAGCCTGTACCCGGGACAGGGAGATCAGCCCCAGCATTTT. Encoded protein: CASSLYPGQGDQPQHF.

This sequence joins TRBV6-5 and TRBJ2-7; 8 nucleotides agree with TRBD1. Losses at the gene ends were 1 base for V and 6 bases for J; bases not matched to a gene: 5. This CDR3 spans 14 amino acids. From germline, CDR1 is MNHEY and CDR2 SVGAGI. This CDR3 reads CASSYFGQGSEQYF. Written as DNA, the CDR3 is TGTGCCAGCAGTTACTTTGGACAGGGCAGCGAGCAGTACTTC.

The gene calls are TRBV2 and TRBJ1-1; D possibly corresponds to TRBD1 (6 bases). V was cut by 5 bases and J by 5 bases, with 12 bases left in between. CDR3 length equals 13 residues. Germline V lookup: CDR1 SNHLY, CDR2 FYNNEI. This CDR3 is CASSQQGLTEAFF. The CDR3 region has the DNA TGTGCCAGCAGTCAACAGGGTCTAACTGAAGCTTTCTTT.

This clone appeared a single time. The chain is built from TRBV21-1 and TRBJ1-1; TRBD1, the D gene given by the table, was not confirmed from the DNA. TRBV21-1 is a pseudogene. The CDR3 loop spans 13 amino acids. CDR3 nucleotide sequence: TGTGCCAGCAAAGGGACACCTAACACTGAAGCTTTCTTT. It codes for CASKGTPNTEAFF.

V usage is TRBV27 and J usage is TRBJ1-5; the D is unclear. Germline V gene sequence: CDR1 MNHEY, CDR2 SMNVEV (reference sequence). V lost 2 bases and J 5 bases, leaving 10 bases between the germline ends. The CDR3 totals 14 residues. DNA for the CDR3: TGTGCCAGCAGTTTAGTTTCCGGGTATCAGCCCCAGCATTTT. Translating gives CASSLVSGYQPQHF.

The V and J genes are TRBV11-1 and TRBJ1-1, with 9 bases matching TRBD1. CDR1 SGHAT and CDR2 FQDESV come from the germline V gene (reference sequence). Trimming cost V 0 bases and J 5 bases; bases outside gene matches: 4. CDR3 length: 15 residues. CDR3: CASSLAWTGETEAFF. The CDR3 bases are TGTGCCAGCAGCTTAGCTTGGACAGGGGAAACTGAAGCTTTCTTT.

This clone showed up many times. The chain recombines TRBV5-6 with TRBJ1-2; 8 nucleotides agree with TRBD1. This CDR3 is 15 amino acids long. Per the germline V gene, CDR1 is SGHDT and CDR2 is YYEEEE. J gave up 2 bases and V 2 bases, and 5 bases lay outside the gene matches. This CDR3 reads CASSFAGQGNYGYTF. CDR3 bases: TGTGCCAGCAGCTTCGCCGGACAGGGAAACTATGGCTACACCTTC.

Note on this clone: Relative to the germline gene, one junction end is altered; a read error may explain this. Within the sample, other DNA sequences also encode this same CDR3. The rearrangement joins TRBV30 to TRBJ1-6; D is uncertain. The germline CDR1 and CDR2 sequences are GTSNPN and SVGIG (reference sequence). CDR3 length equals 13 residues. The DNA for the CDR3 is TGTGCCTGGAGTGAAATCAGTAATTCCCCCCTCCACTTT. Residues: CAWSEISNSPLHF.

The rearrangement links TRBV7-2 to TRBJ2-5, with D perhaps TRBD1 (5 bases). This CDR3 has 16 residues. V dropped 5 bases and J dropped 2 bases, with 18 bases sitting between them. Germline CDR1 is SGHTA and CDR2 is FQGNSA. CDR3 DNA: TGTGCCAGCAGCATACCCCTAGGCAGGGAACAAGAGACCCAGTACTTC. Translation gives CASSIPLGREQETQYF.

This chain connects TRBV30 to TRBJ2-3, with 9 bases fitting TRBD2. Trimming at V came to 2 bases and at J to 3 bases, leaving 9 bases not matched to a gene. This CDR3 is built from 16 residues. The germline gives CDR1 GTSNPN, CDR2 SVGIG (reference sequence). This chain's CDR3 is CAWSSHSGLATDTQYF. CDR3 sequence (DNA): TGTGCCTGGAGTTCCCACTCGGGACTAGCAACAGATACGCAGTATTTT.

V usage is TRBV5-4 and J usage is TRBJ2-1; possible D gene TRBD2, 5 bases. The CDR3 extends over 15 amino acids. The ends were cut back, 0 bases at V and 3 bases at J, with 10 bases in the middle. Per germline, CDR1 SGHNT and CDR2 YYREEE (reference sequence). The CDR3 reads CASSLGGGDYNEQFF. DNA of the CDR3: TGTGCCAGCAGCTTGGGCGGAGGAGACTACAATGAGCAGTTCTTC.

The genes are TRBV19 and TRBJ2-1, with TRBD2 identical over 11 bases. V trimming: 6 bases; J trimming: 0 bases; junction bases outside the gene matches: 7. There are 17 residues in the CDR3. CDR1 is LNHDA and CDR2 is SQIVND in the germline V gene (reference sequence). CDR3 nucleotide sequence: TGTGCCAGTAGAGGGCTAGCGGGGGGTCACTCCTACAATGAGCAGTTCTTC. Translation gives CASRGLAGGHSYNEQFF.

About this clone itself: This sample also contains other DNA sequences that code for the same CDR3. The chain employs TRBV25-1 and TRBJ2-5, with a tentative D call TRBD2 (5 bases). The ends were cut back, 3 bases at V and 5 bases at J, with 16 bases in the middle. The germline CDR1 and CDR2 sequences are MGHDK and SYGVNS. The CDR3 sequence is 15 residues long. As DNA, the CDR3 is TGTGCCAGCAGTGAGGGTGGATTGGGAGAGGAGACCCAGTACTTC. This codes for CASSEGGLGEETQYF.

The J gene is TRBJ2-2, the V gene TRBV10-3, with 11 bases aligning to TRBD1. The junction had 6 bases not matched to a gene; V was cut back by 6 bases and J by 6 bases. The CDR3 consists of 15 residues. Germline-derived CDR1 and CDR2 are ENHRY and SYGVKD. The CDR3 spells CAIREGQGGAGELFF. CDR3 coding DNA: TGTGCCATCAGGGAGGGACAGGGGGGAGCCGGGGAGCTGTTTTTT.

The chain uses TRBV18 and TRBJ2-6, with TRBD1 identical over 8 bases. Germline V gene lookup returns CDR1 KGHSH and CDR2 LQKENI. The CDR3 is 16 amino acids. The V segment lost 6 bases and the J segment 0 bases; nucleotides outside the gene matches: 4. CDR3 coding DNA: TGTGCCAGCTCGCCAACAGGGGGCTCTGGGGCCAACGTCCTGACTTTC. It is translated as CASSPTGGSGANVLTF. The entire variable domain, with the rest obtained from reference TRBV18 and TRBJ2-6, is as follows: NAGVMQNPRHLVRRRGQEARLRCSPMKGHSHVYWYRQLPEEGLKFMVYLQKENIIDESGMPKERFSAEFPKEGPSILRIQQVVRGDSAAYFCASSPTGGSGANVLTFGAGSRLTVL.

This rearrangement joins TRBV19 to TRBJ2-1, with D maybe TRBD2 (7 bases). Germline V gene data show CDR1 as LNHDA and CDR2 as SQIVND (reference sequence). This CDR3 contains 14 residues. V was trimmed by 1 base and J by 8 bases, leaving 12 bases between them. The CDR3 loop reads CASSIVRGADEQFF. The CDR3 coding sequence is TGTGCCAGTAGTATAGTTCGGGGGGCCGATGAGCAGTTCTTC.

The V call is TRBV2, the J call TRBJ1-2, with unresolved D. Germline lookup yields CDR1 SNHLY and CDR2 FYNNEI. The CDR3 has 13 amino acids. V lost 3 bases, J lost 8 bases, and 13 bases lay in between. The CDR3 nucleotides are TGTGCCAGCAGTGATCCCAGGTCTAAGGGCTACACCTTC. It translates to CASSDPRSKGYTF.

This CDR3 is CASSFLDREAFF. For the CDR3, the DNA is TGTGCCAGCAGCTTTTTGGACAGGGAAGCTTTCTTT. This sequence joins TRBV7-9 and TRBJ1-1, with 7 bases identical to TRBD1. The CDR3 totals 12 residues. Per the germline V gene, CDR1 is SEHNR and CDR2 is FQNEAQ (reference sequence). J lost 8 bases, V lost 3 bases, and 3 bases had no gene match. The full variable domain, rest sourced from reference TRBV7-9 and TRBJ1-1, is DTGVSQNPRHKITKRGQNVTFRCDPISEHNRLYWYRQTLGQGPEFLTYFQNEAQLEKSRLLSDRFSAERPKGSFSTLEIQRTEQGDSAMYLCASSFLDREAFFGQGTRLTVV.

This rearrangement joins TRBV13 to TRBJ1-2, with 8 nucleotides matching TRBD1. Unmatched junction bases numbered 17, after V lost 5 bases and J lost 3 bases. CDR3 length equals 18 residues. Germline values: CDR1 PRHDT, CDR2 FYEKMQ (reference sequence). This CDR3 reads CASSLGTGLSQGYYGYTF. The DNA of the CDR3 is TGTGCCAGCAGCCTCGGGACAGGACTTAGTCAAGGGTACTATGGCTACACCTTC.

The chain couples TRBV25-1 to TRBJ1-6, with a weak D call TRBD1 (5 bases). Germline V gene data show CDR1 as MGHDK and CDR2 as SYGVNS. V was shortened by 5 bases and J by 7 bases, with 18 bases between the two germline ends. This CDR3 spans 16 amino acids. CDR3 coding DNA: TGTGCCAGCAGTTCCCCGGCGGGGGAATCGAATTCACCCCTCCACTTT. Protein: CASSSPAGESNSPLHF.

V gene TRBV5-1 combines with J gene TRBJ1-1, with TRBD1 matching 9 bases. CDR3 length: 14 residues. Germline V lookup: CDR1 SGHRS, CDR2 YFSETQ. With 4 bases clipped from V and 4 bases from J, the junction kept 5 bases outside the gene matches. Here the CDR3 reads CASSKGTGSTEAFF. The CDR3 bases are TGCGCCAGCAGCAAAGGGACAGGGAGCACTGAAGCTTTCTTT.

This chain uses TRBV7-2 with TRBJ1-1, with D possibly being TRBD1 (5 bases). Trimming shortened V by 3 bases and J by 1 base, and 9 bases separated the two germline ends. This CDR3 is 14 amino acids long. Germline CDR1 reads SGHTA; CDR2 reads FQGNSA. The CDR3, as DNA: TGTGCCAGCAGCTTCTCCAGGGAGAACACTGAAGCTTTCTTT. This encodes CASSFSRENTEAFF.

V is TRBV10-1 and J is TRBJ1-1; maybe TRBD1 (5 bases). This CDR3 comprises 13 residues. The germline CDR1 and CDR2 sequences are WNHNN and SYGVQD (reference sequence). V gave up 2 bases and J gave up 5 bases, with 9 bases separating them. The CDR3: CASSEGGKTEAFF. Here the CDR3 DNA reads TGCGCCAGCAGTGAGGGGGGGAAGACTGAAGCTTTCTTT.

The V gene is TRBV19, the J gene TRBJ2-3; tentative D call: TRBD1 (6 bases). This CDR3 is 14 amino acids long. V was cut by 4 bases and J by 2 bases, with 10 bases left in between. Germline V gene sequence: CDR1 LNHDA, CDR2 SQIVND (reference sequence). DNA for the CDR3: TGTGCCAGTAGTAGAGGGGGAACCACAGATACGCAGTATTTT. Protein: CASSRGGTTDTQYF. The variable domain in full, with the rest retrieved from reference TRBV19 and TRBJ2-3, is DGGITQSPKYLFRKEGQNVTLSCEQNLNHDAMYWYRQDPGQGLRLIYYSQIVNDFQKGDIAEGYSVSREKKESFPLTVTSAQKNPTAFYLCASSRGGTTDTQYFGPGTRLTVL.

V is TRBV7-6 and J is TRBJ1-1; perhaps TRBD1 as D (6 bases). The CDR3 is made up of 14 amino acids. The V and J ends lost 5 bases and 2 bases respectively, with 12 bases between them. Germline CDR1 is SGHVS and CDR2 is FNYEAQ. The CDR3 sequence: CASSRGAGNTEAFF. The CDR3 DNA sequence: TGTGCCAGCAGCCGGGGGGCAGGAAACACTGAAGCTTTCTTT.